Listed below are T cell receptor beta chains from one sample, sequenced in a study of response to subunit inactivated influenza vaccine. TCRdb reprocessed the RT-PCR reads with MiXCR, giving one entry per CDR3 protein. The data hold about 580,000 distinct CDR3 sequences, with 14% observed a single time. Sequencing was performed on PBMCs from blood, taken less than 13 days after vaccination. Receptor source: a man aged 45-65 years who received an inactivated influenza vaccine. CDR3s include the opening cysteine and the closing phenylalanine or tryptophan. The order of the fields is J gene, V gene, CDR3 length, CDR3 protein.

TRBJ2-2 | TRBV4-3 | 16 | CASSQELAGYTGELFF
TRBJ2-1 | TRBV12-3/TRBV12-4 | 13 | CASSLTGQGEQFF
TRBJ2-1 | TRBV7-9 | 14 | CASSPAGRGNEQFF
TRBJ2-7 | TRBV7-2 | 10 | CASSSPEQYF
TRBJ2-1 | TRBV10-3 | 13 | CATETGSYNEQFF
TRBJ2-7 | TRBV11-2 | 18 | CASSLVPGVRSGTYEQYF
TRBJ1-5 | TRBV7-8 | 15 | CASSPYGQGHQPQHF
TRBJ2-2 | TRBV5-5 | 15 | CASSLELARTGELFF
TRBJ2-7 | TRBV6-1 | 14 | CASSRPDRGYEQYF
TRBJ2-3 | TRBV29-1 | 14 | CSLIVGTGTYTQYF
TRBJ2-5 | TRBV7-2 | 15 | CASRYRGEEGETQYF
TRBJ2-5 | TRBV9 | 14 | CASSVYPLGETQYF
TRBJ2-1 | TRBV9 | 16 | CASSVEGVSGRGEQFF
TRBJ1-4 | TRBV5-1 | 14 | CASSVDRGGEKLFF
TRBJ2-3 | TRBV20-1 | 16 | CSAEDLLGVGTDTQYF
TRBJ2-7 | TRBV30 | 14 | CAWSHGTGGYEQYF
TRBJ2-5 | TRBV5-6 | 15 | CASSRTGTGVETQYF
TRBJ1-2 | TRBV15 | 15 | CATSREVLTNYGYTF
TRBJ2-4 | TRBV5-1 | 18 | CASSLDSGRAVAKNIQYF